Shown below are 19 T cell receptor beta chains from a single sample sequenced in a study of molecular identifiers for immune sequencing clone quantification. TCRdb processed the PCR reads anew with MiXCR; each CDR3 protein has one entry. The repertoire holds about 300,000 distinct CDR3 sequences, with about 21% as singletons. Material for sequencing was naive CD8+ T cells from blood, with Jurkat cell RNA spiked in. Subset: FACS-sorted CD8+CD4-CCR7+CD45RA+ naive T cells. The source of these receptors is a human donor in good health. Some libraries in this study had Jurkat cell RNA spiked in.

This sequence joins TRBV11-2 and TRBJ2-7; tentative D call: TRBD2 (6 bases). Germline CDR1 SGHAT, CDR2 FQNNGV. Trimming removed 4 bases at V and 0 bases at J, with 10 bases between. This CDR3 has 14 amino acids. The CDR3 nucleotides are TGTGCCAGCAGCTCCGCGGGAAACTCCTACGAGCAGTACTTC. Residues: CASSSAGNSYEQYF.

This clonotype was found once. Just one base apart from a much larger clone, this may be a read error. This rearrangement joins TRBV20-1 to TRBJ2-3, with no clear D. TRBJ1-5 matches the DNA end more closely, so the J call is doubtful. In germline, CDR1 is DFQATT, CDR2 SNEGSKA (reference sequence). The CDR3 covers 14 residues. CDR3 in amino acids: CSASTDLRTDTQHF. The DNA for the CDR3 is TGCAGTGCTAGTACAGACCTCCGCACAGATACGCAGCATTTT.

On this clonotype itself: Germline and junction disagree at one end, which may indicate a read error. The J gene is TRBJ1-2, the V gene TRBV3-1; the D is unclear. Germline V gives CDR1 LGHDT, CDR2 YNNKEL (reference sequence). This CDR3 contains 14 residues. CDR3 nucleotides: TGTGCCGGCAGCCAAGATGAAGTCAGCTATGGCTACACCTTC. Translating gives CAGSQDEVSYGYTF.

About this clonotype: This sequence may be a read error, since a much larger clone differs from it by one base. Since the CDR3 does not end with the conserved phenylalanine or tryptophan, this likely comes from a read error. This rearrangement joins TRBV7-6 to TRBJ2-1; D gene uncertain. Trimming cost V 1 base and J 1 base, with 11 bases left between them. Germline V gene data show CDR1 as SGHVS and CDR2 as FNYEAQ. The length of the CDR3 is 16 residues. CDR3 nucleotides: TGTGCCAGCAGCTTAGGCTTGGGTGGGTCCTACAATGAGCAGTTCCTC. Its protein product is CASSLGLGGSYNEQFL.

This clonotype was observed at least ten times. The chain combines TRBV28 with TRBJ2-7; D is ambiguous. V gave up 4 bases and J gave up 11 bases, with 21 bases separating them. The CDR3 runs to 14 residues. CDR1 MDHEN and CDR2 SYDVKM come from the germline V gene. CDR3: CASSSSRRLTWEYF. In DNA form, the CDR3 reads TGTGCCAGCAGTTCCTCTCGGCGGCTGACCTGGGAGTACTTC.

This chain connects TRBV7-9 to TRBJ1-3, with D perhaps TRBD1 (6 bases). Germline CDR1 SEHNR, CDR2 FQNEAQ (reference sequence). The CDR3 spans 15 residues. V was pared by 6 bases and J by 2 bases, with 14 bases between. The CDR3 is CASRKGGVPGNTIYF. The CDR3 nucleotides are TGTGCCAGCAGGAAAGGGGGGGTCCCTGGAAACACCATATATTTT. Filled out from reference TRBV7-9 and TRBJ1-3, the complete variable domain reads DTGVSQNPRHKITKRGQNVTFRCDPISEHNRLYWYRQTLGQGPEFLTYFQNEAQLEKSRLLSDRFSAERPKGSFSTLEIQRTEQGDSAMYLCASRKGGVPGNTIYFGEGSWLTVV.

As to this clonotype: This may be a read error, as it is one base from a much larger clone. The V call is TRBV29-1, the J call TRBJ2-7; 9 nucleotides line up with TRBD1. V lost 1 base to trimming and J lost 5 bases; unmatched junction nucleotides: 6. The germline V gene has CDR1 SQVTM and CDR2 ANQGSEA. The CDR3 consists of 14 residues. CDR3 sequence reads: CSVEAGTGIHEQYF. The CDR3 DNA sequence: TGCAGCGTTGAAGCCGGGACAGGGATTCACGAGCAGTACTTC.

The table lists this clonotype with many counts. The chain joins TRBV24-1 to TRBJ2-3; D not certain. CDR1 is KGHDR, CDR2 SFDVKD, per germline. V was clipped by 4 bases and J by 0 bases, with 4 bases between them. The CDR3 contains 13 residues. CDR3: CATSEYSTDTQYF. The DNA of the CDR3 is TGTGCCACCAGTGAATATAGCACAGATACGCAGTATTTT.

With respect to this clonotype: A clone one base away is much larger, so this may be a read error. The chain joins TRBV4-3 to TRBJ1-6, with D possibly TRBD1 on 5 matching bases. Trimming stripped 0 bases from V and 7 bases from J, with 13 bases between. The CDR3 loop spans 16 amino acids. Germline CDR1 reads LGHNA; CDR2 reads YSLEER. CDR3 sequence: CASSQDRELHNSPLHF. The CDR3 coding sequence is TGCGCCAGCAGCCAAGACAGGGAATTGCACAATTCACCCCTCCACTTT.

V and J are TRBV6-2 or TRBV6-3 and TRBJ2-7; D perhaps matches TRBD2 (6 bases). The CDR3 is made up of 14 amino acids. Trimming stripped 1 base from V and 5 bases from J, with 12 bases between. The germline gives CDR1 MNHEY, CDR2 SVGEGT. This chain's CDR3 is CASSYFAGSDEQYF. The CDR3 DNA reads TGTGCCAGCAGTTACTTCGCGGGGTCGGACGAGCAGTACTTC.

In this sample, this clonotype turned up many times. The J gene is TRBJ2-1, the V gene TRBV7-2; no reliable D call. V gave up 0 bases and J gave up 8 bases, with 5 bases separating them. CDR3 size: 12 residues. Germline V lookup: CDR1 SGHTA, CDR2 FQGNSA. DNA for the CDR3: TGTGCCAGCAGCTTAGCGCCTCATGAGCAGTTCTTC. Protein product: CASSLAPHEQFF.

The chain employs TRBV12-3 or TRBV12-4 and TRBJ2-1, with no clear D. The CDR3 sequence is 14 residues long. Trimming took off 7 bases at V and 5 bases at J, with 15 bases between the two ends. CDR3 loop: CASTWADGNNEQFF. The CDR3 coding sequence is TGTGCCAGCACCTGGGCGGACGGAAACAATGAGCAGTTCTTC.

A remark on this clonotype: This clone may be a read error of a much larger clone one base away. Without the conserved terminal phenylalanine or tryptophan, this CDR3 likely stems from a read error. This chain connects TRBV11-2 to TRBJ2-3, with a weak D call TRBD2 (6 bases). There are 15 residues in the CDR3. Per germline, CDR1 SGHAT and CDR2 FQNNGV. The CDR3, as DNA: TGTGCCAGCAACTTAGCGGTCCTAGCTCCAGATACGCAGTATCTT. This translates into CASNLAVLAPDTQYL.

This clonotype was counted ten times or more. The V call is TRBV7-2, the J call TRBJ2-7; D is possibly TRBD1 (6 bases). Trimming removed 0 bases from V and 6 bases from J, with 9 bases in between. Germline CDR1 SGHTA, CDR2 FQGNSA. CDR3 length: 13 residues. The CDR3 DNA is TGTGCCAGCAGCTTAGCGCAGGGGCCCGAGCAGTACTTC. Its translation: CASSLAQGPEQYF.

This clonotype came up many times. The chain couples TRBV7-9 to TRBJ1-1; D uncertain. CDR1 SEHNR and CDR2 FQNEAQ come from the germline V gene (reference sequence). The V gene lost 3 bases and the J gene lost 5 bases, with 1 base spanning the gap. This CDR3 comprises 10 residues. The CDR3 here is CASSFTEAFF. Here the CDR3 DNA reads TGTGCCAGCAGCTTTACTGAAGCTTTCTTT. Variable domain in full (rest from reference TRBV7-9 and TRBJ1-1): DTGVSQNPRHKITKRGQNVTFRCDPISEHNRLYWYRQTLGQGPEFLTYFQNEAQLEKSRLLSDRFSAERPKGSFSTLEIQRTEQGDSAMYLCASSFTEAFFGQGTRLTVV.

This clonotype was detected many times. The V and J genes are TRBV7-9 and TRBJ2-7, with 9 nucleotides matching TRBD2. With V trimmed by 3 bases and J by 5 bases, 11 bases remained unmatched. Germline lookup yields CDR1 SEHNR and CDR2 FQNEAQ (reference sequence). This CDR3 comprises 16 residues. The CDR3 coding sequence is TGTGCCAGCAGCTTTAAAGTGCGGGGGGGAGTCCACGAGCAGTACTTC. As protein: CASSFKVRGGVHEQYF. The variable domain in full, with the rest retrieved from reference TRBV7-9 and TRBJ2-7, is DTGVSQNPRHKITKRGQNVTFRCDPISEHNRLYWYRQTLGQGPEFLTYFQNEAQLEKSRLLSDRFSAERPKGSFSTLEIQRTEQGDSAMYLCASSFKVRGGVHEQYFGPGTRLTVT.

The J gene is TRBJ1-5, the V gene TRBV7-9; D call uncertain. This CDR3 region has 14 residues. Per germline, CDR1 SEHNR and CDR2 FQNEAQ (reference sequence). Trimming left V 3 bases short and J 1 base short, with 7 bases between. For the CDR3, the DNA is TGTGCCAGCAGCTTCCCCGGGAGCAATCAGCCCCAGCATTTT. Translating it yields CASSFPGSNQPQHF.

This clonotype was recorded many times. The V gene is TRBV20-1, the J gene TRBJ2-3; D unresolved. The CDR3 runs to 13 residues. Looked up from germline, CDR1 is DFQATT and CDR2 is SNEGSKA (reference sequence). V was clipped by 5 bases and J by 2 bases, with 11 bases between them. The CDR3 bases are TGCAGTGCTCCCCACCCCCTCACAGATACGCAGTATTTT. Translation gives CSAPHPLTDTQYF.

There are a few counts of this clonotype. The chain is built from TRBV30 and TRBJ1-1; no clear D gene. V lost 0 bases and J lost 3, with 14 bases in between. Germline V lookup: CDR1 GTSNPN, CDR2 SVGIG (reference sequence). CDR3 size: 15 residues. The CDR3 bases are TGTGCCTGGAGTGTAACCGGGTTGGGGTACACTGAAGCTTTCTTT. It encodes CAWSVTGLGYTEAFF. Complete variable domain (other parts from reference TRBV30 and TRBJ1-1): SQTIHQWPATLVQPVGSPLSLECTVEGTSNPNLYWYRQAAGRGLQLLFYSVGIGQISSEVPQNLSASRPQDRQFILSSKKLLLSDSGFYLCAWSVTGLGYTEAFFGQGTRLTVV.